The clone carrying this T cell receptor (beta chain) was seen at least ten times. The antigen remains undetermined. This record comes from a study of response to subunit inactivated influenza vaccine. TCRdb recomputed calls from the RT-PCR reads with MiXCR, one row per CDR3 protein. The table includes 860,000 or so distinct CDR3 sequences, 21% detected once. Study-level results: New T cells are recruited in small numbers by each seasonal influenza vaccination, according to the authors' suggestion.

V gave up 8 bases and J gave up 2 bases; unmatched junction bases: 7. This CDR3 region has 14 residues. The V gene's germline CDR1 is MNHNS and CDR2 SASEGT. This material consisted of PBMCs from blood, taken roughly 5 days after vaccination. This receptor was taken from a man aged 50-59 years who received an inactivated influenza vaccine. The rearrangement links TRBV6-1 to TRBJ2-3; 7 nucleotides agree with TRBD2. CDR3: CASGSGGPTDTQYF. DNA of the CDR3: TGTGCCAGCGGGTCGGGAGGTCCCACAGATACGCAGTATTTT.